The clone carrying this T cell receptor (beta chain) was found many times. V lost 0 bases and J 2 bases, leaving 1 base between the germline ends. Germline V gene lookup returns CDR1 SEHNR and CDR2 FQNEAQ (reference sequence). This CDR3 is built from 12 residues. This record belongs to a study of T-cell reconstitution after alpha-beta-depleted transplantation in children. Preparation of the TCRbeta library used unique molecular identifiers. TCRdb re-analysed the PCR reads in MiXCR, keeping a single row per CDR3 protein. The sample has over 85,000 distinct CDR3 sequences; approximately 8% are singletons.

The chain joins TRBV7-9 to TRBJ2-5; the D is unclear. This material consisted of PBMCs, taken before TCRalphabeta/CD19-depleted stem cell transplant. The clonotype originates from a boy between 2 and 15 years old with acute lymphoblastic leukemia, due to receive a stem cell transplant. Here the CDR3 reads CASSLAQETQYF. The CDR3 bases are TGTGCCAGCAGCTTAGCTCAAGAGACCCAGTACTTC.